The TCR beta chain under discussion was sequenced for a study of T cell repertoires in cytomegalovirus infection. The CDR3 is 13 amino acids. CDR1 is SSHAT and CDR2 is FNYEAQ in the germline V gene (reference sequence). TCRdb reprocessed the reads with MiXCR, giving one entry per CDR3 protein. The sample includes fewer than 70,000 distinct CDR3 sequences, more than 25% seen only once; the top ten take 45% to 65%. As for this clonotype: The antigen is not known. At one end, the junction sequence differs from germline, possibly due to a read error.

This receptor was identified in a human donor in good health (CMV status not recorded). Some clones in this sample may be carry-over from other donors' samples. The specimen was CD8+ T cells from cultured PBMCs, collected from culture after CMV antigen stimulation. The chain joins TRBV7-7 to TRBJ1-1; D unresolved. The chain's CDR3 is CASSLSENTEAFF. CDR3 DNA: TGTGCTAGCAGCTTATCGGAGAACACTGAAGCTTTCTTT.